This T cell receptor (beta chain) was profiled in a study of OX40 agonist ivuxolimab in advanced cancers. About the research overall: In three patients, partial responses were observed, one with hepatocellular carcinoma and two with cutaneous melanoma.

As regards this clone: Antigen unknown.

Some clones are missing from TCRdb's copy, which holds only in-frame ones; the method was immunoSEQ multiplex PCR. The table lists roughly 80,000 clones, around 80% of them singletons. The investigators sampled blood at baseline, at cycle 4 day 1, and at cycle 7 day 1. Trimming removed 6 bases from V and 6 bases from J; junction bases left unmatched: 5. Germline CDR1 reads MDHEN; CDR2 reads SYDVKM. The CDR3 extends over 12 amino acids. General observations from the study: Both blood CD4+ and CD8+ T cells showed clonal growth by week 6 at 0.1 to 3.0 mg/kg. The work left the antigen specificity of expanded peripheral T cells undetermined.

The chain is built from TRBV28 and TRBJ2-7; 7 nucleotides match TRBD2. This clonotype was sampled from an adult with an advanced solid tumor such as melanoma, head and neck, liver or kidney cancer. This specimen consisted of CD4+ or CD8+ T cells sorted from blood, obtained in a trial of the OX40 agonist ivuxolimab. CDR3 in amino acids: CASSPSSGEQYF. The CDR3 bases are TGTGCCAGCAGCCCATCTAGCGGCGAGCAGTACTTC.